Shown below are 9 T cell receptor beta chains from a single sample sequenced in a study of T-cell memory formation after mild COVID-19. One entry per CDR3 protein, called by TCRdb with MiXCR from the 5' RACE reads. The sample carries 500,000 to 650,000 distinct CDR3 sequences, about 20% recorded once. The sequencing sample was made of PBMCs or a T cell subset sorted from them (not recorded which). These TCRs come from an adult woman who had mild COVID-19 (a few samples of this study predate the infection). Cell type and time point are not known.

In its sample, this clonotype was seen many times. CDR3 in DNA: TGTGCCAGCAGCTTGAGACTAGCGGGAGGGGGTGAGCAGTTCTTC. It codes for CASSLRLAGGGEQFF. The rearrangement joins TRBV7-2 to TRBJ2-1, with TRBD2 matching over 14 bases. The CDR3 loop spans 15 amino acids. Germline CDR1 SGHTA, CDR2 FQGNSA. The ends lost 3 bases at V and 9 bases at J; junction bases unmatched: 4.

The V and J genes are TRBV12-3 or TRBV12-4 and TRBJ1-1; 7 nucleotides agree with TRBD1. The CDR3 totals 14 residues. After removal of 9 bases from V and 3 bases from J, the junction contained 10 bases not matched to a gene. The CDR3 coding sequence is TGTGCCAGTACCACCCGGACAGGTTACACTGAAGCTTTCTTT. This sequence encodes CASTTRTGYTEAFF.

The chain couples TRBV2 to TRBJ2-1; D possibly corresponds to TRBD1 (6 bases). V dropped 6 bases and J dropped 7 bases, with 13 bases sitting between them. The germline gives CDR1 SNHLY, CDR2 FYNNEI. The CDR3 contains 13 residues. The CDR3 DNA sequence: TGTGCCAGCAGAGAGACAGGACCTAATGAGCAGTTCTTC. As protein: CASRETGPNEQFF.

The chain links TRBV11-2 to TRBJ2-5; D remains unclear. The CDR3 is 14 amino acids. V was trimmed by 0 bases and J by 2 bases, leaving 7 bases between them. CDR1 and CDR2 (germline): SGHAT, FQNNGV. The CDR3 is CASSLDWGQETQYF. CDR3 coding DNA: TGTGCCAGCAGCTTAGACTGGGGTCAAGAGACCCAGTACTTC.

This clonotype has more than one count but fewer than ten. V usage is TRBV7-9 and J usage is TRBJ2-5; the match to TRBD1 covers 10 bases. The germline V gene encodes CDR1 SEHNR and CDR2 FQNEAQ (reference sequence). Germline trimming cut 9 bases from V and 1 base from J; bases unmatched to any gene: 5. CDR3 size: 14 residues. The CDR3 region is CASLRTGGQETQYF. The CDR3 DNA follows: TGTGCCAGTTTGAGGACAGGGGGCCAAGAGACCCAGTACTTC.

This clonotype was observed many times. CDR3 region: CAWREPGSPEAFF. CDR3 DNA sequence: TGTGCCTGGAGGGAACCAGGATCACCGGAAGCTTTCTTT. The chain combines TRBV30 with TRBJ1-1, with D unresolved. CDR1 and CDR2 from the germline V gene are GTSNPN and SVGIG (reference sequence). This CDR3 has 13 amino acids. Trimming cost V 3 bases and J 8 bases, with 16 bases left between them.

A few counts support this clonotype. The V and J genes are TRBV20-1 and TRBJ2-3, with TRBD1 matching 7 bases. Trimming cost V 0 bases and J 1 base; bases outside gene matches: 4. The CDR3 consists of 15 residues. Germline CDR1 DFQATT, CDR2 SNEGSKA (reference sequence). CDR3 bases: TGCAGTGCTAGAGATTGGCAGGGGGGCACAGATACGCAGTATTTT. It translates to CSARDWQGGTDTQYF.

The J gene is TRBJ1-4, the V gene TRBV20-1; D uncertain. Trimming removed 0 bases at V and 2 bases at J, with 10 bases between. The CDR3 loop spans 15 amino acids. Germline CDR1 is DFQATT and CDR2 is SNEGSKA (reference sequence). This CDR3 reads CSARDAGRTNEKLFF. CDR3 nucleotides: TGCAGTGCTAGAGACGCGGGGAGGACTAATGAAAAACTGTTTTTT.

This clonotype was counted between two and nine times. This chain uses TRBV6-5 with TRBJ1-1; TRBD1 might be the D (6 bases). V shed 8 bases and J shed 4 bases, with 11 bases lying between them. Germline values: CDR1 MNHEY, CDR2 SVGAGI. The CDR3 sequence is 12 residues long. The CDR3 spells CASWGAGTEAFF. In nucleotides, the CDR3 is TGTGCCAGCTGGGGGGCAGGCACTGAAGCTTTCTTT.